This is a list of T cell receptor beta chains from one sample in a study of T cell responses to AZD1222 COVID-19 vaccine. Clones were read by immunoSEQ multiplex PCR, and TCRdb kept only the in-frame ones, dropping some. The sample lists some 81,000 clones; about 86% were seen once. The source material was peripheral blood, sampled 28 days after the second AZD1222 dose. These receptors came from an adult who received the AZD1222 COVID-19 vaccine. Both conserved end residues are part of each CDR3. Each record gives: V gene, CDR3 length, D gene, J gene, clone size, CDR3 DNA, CDR3 protein. A D gene is named only where the DNA matches it firmly. The size entry is marked missing in some rows and otherwise reads once, few, many or a size class.

V gene: TRBV20-1; CDR3 length: 14; D gene: TRBD1; J gene: TRBJ1-2; clone size: once; CDR3 DNA: TGCAGTGCTAGTCTTGGGCAGGGGGCTTATGGCTACACCTTC; CDR3 protein: CSASLGQGAYGYTF
V gene: TRBV3-1/TRBV3-2; CDR3 length: 15; D gene: TRBD1; J gene: TRBJ2-3; clone size: .; CDR3 DNA: TGTGCCAGCGGACCCGGGACAGGGCCCACAGATACGCAGTATTTT; CDR3 protein: CASGPGTGPTDTQYF
V gene: TRBV4-1; CDR3 length: 12; D gene: TRBD1; J gene: TRBJ1-2; clone size: .; CDR3 DNA: TGCGCCAGCTCCAGGGGGTACTATGGCTACACCTTC; CDR3 protein: CASSRGYYGYTF
V gene: TRBV6-5; CDR3 length: 14; D gene: .; J gene: TRBJ2-3; clone size: .; CDR3 DNA: TGTGCCAGCAGTACCCCGGGGGGCACCCATACGCAGTATTTT; CDR3 protein: CASSTPGGTHTQYF
V gene: TRBV3-1/TRBV3-2; CDR3 length: 13; D gene: .; J gene: TRBJ1-1; clone size: few; CDR3 DNA: TGTGCCAGCAGCCCGACAGGAGCTAGTGAAGCTTTCTTT; CDR3 protein: CASSPTGASEAFF
V gene: TRBV20-1; CDR3 length: 11; D gene: .; J gene: TRBJ2-3; clone size: .; CDR3 DNA: TGCAGTGCTAGGTCGGCAGATACGCAGTATTTT; CDR3 protein: CSARSADTQYF
V gene: TRBV5-1; CDR3 length: 12; D gene: .; J gene: TRBJ2-2; clone size: .; CDR3 DNA: TGCGCCACCCGGGAGCCCACCGGGGAGCTGTTTTTT; CDR3 protein: CATREPTGELFF
V gene: TRBV5-1; CDR3 length: 15; D gene: .; J gene: TRBJ1-6; clone size: few; CDR3 DNA: TGCGCCAGCAGCTTGGTCTCCCCTAACGAGTCACCCCTCCACTTT; CDR3 protein: CASSLVSPNESPLHF
V gene: TRBV19; CDR3 length: 15; D gene: TRBD2; J gene: TRBJ2-1; clone size: .; CDR3 DNA: TGTGCCAGTCGAAGACTAGCGGAGGCCTACAATGAGCAGTTCTTC; CDR3 protein: CASRRLAEAYNEQFF
V gene: TRBV6-5; CDR3 length: 12; D gene: .; J gene: TRBJ2-1; clone size: once; CDR3 DNA: TGTGCCAGCAGTTACAGGGGGTCCGAGCAGTTCTTC; CDR3 protein: CASSYRGSEQFF
V gene: TRBV5-6; CDR3 length: 15; D gene: TRBD1; J gene: TRBJ2-7; clone size: .; CDR3 DNA: TGTGCCAGCAGCGGCGGCCGGACAGGCGCCTACGAGCAGTACTTC; CDR3 protein: CASSGGRTGAYEQYF
V gene: TRBV18; CDR3 length: 16; D gene: .; J gene: TRBJ2-7; clone size: .; CDR3 DNA: TGTGCCAGCTCACCCAACGACGGCGCAGGCGGCTACGAGCAGTACTTC; CDR3 protein: CASSPNDGAGGYEQYF
V gene: TRBV4-3; CDR3 length: 16; D gene: TRBD1; J gene: TRBJ2-1; clone size: .; CDR3 DNA: TGCGCCAGCAGCCCGACAGGGGGCGCCCAGGTTCGGGAGCAGTTCTTC; CDR3 protein: CASSPTGGAQVREQFF
V gene: TRBV15; CDR3 length: 13; D gene: .; J gene: TRBJ2-7; clone size: .; CDR3 DNA: TGTGCCACCAGCAGACGGGACAACTACGAGCAGTACTTC; CDR3 protein: CATSRRDNYEQYF
V gene: TRBV19; CDR3 length: 15; D gene: .; J gene: TRBJ1-2; clone size: .; CDR3 DNA: TGTGCCAGTAGTATAATCGGGGGTCGGGACTATGGCTACACCTTC; CDR3 protein: CASSIIGGRDYGYTF
V gene: TRBV19; CDR3 length: 13; D gene: .; J gene: TRBJ2-3; clone size: .; CDR3 DNA: TGTGCCAGTAGTGCCAGGGTGGCAGATACGCAGTATTTT; CDR3 protein: CASSARVADTQYF
V gene: TRBV18; CDR3 length: 13; D gene: .; J gene: TRBJ1-1; clone size: .; CDR3 DNA: TGTGCCAGCTCAGTACAGGCGAACACTGAAGCTTTCTTT; CDR3 protein: CASSVQANTEAFF
V gene: TRBV7-2; CDR3 length: 17; D gene: TRBD2; J gene: TRBJ2-3; clone size: .; CDR3 DNA: TGTGCCAGCAGCTTACAGACTAGCGGGAGCCTCACAGATACGCAGTATTTT; CDR3 protein: CASSLQTSGSLTDTQYF
V gene: TRBV5-1; CDR3 length: 15; D gene: TRBD2; J gene: TRBJ2-3; clone size: .; CDR3 DNA: TGCGCCAGCAGCTTCGGCCTAGCGGGAGCATATGAGCAGTATTTT; CDR3 protein: CASSFGLAGAYEQYF
V gene: TRBV30; CDR3 length: 13; D gene: .; J gene: TRBJ2-5; clone size: .; CDR3 DNA: TGTGCTGGAGTCAGGGGTTTTGGCGAGACCCAGTACTTC; CDR3 protein: CAGVRGFGETQYF
V gene: TRBV2; CDR3 length: 13; D gene: .; J gene: TRBJ2-1; clone size: .; CDR3 DNA: TGTGCCAGCAGCCAAGCCAACTACAATGAGCAGTTCTTC; CDR3 protein: CASSQANYNEQFF
V gene: TRBV20-1; CDR3 length: 16; D gene: TRBD1; J gene: TRBJ1-2; clone size: .; CDR3 DNA: TGCAGTGCTAGTGCCAGCGCGCAGACAGGGACTTATGGCTACACCTTC; CDR3 protein: CSASASAQTGTYGYTF